The table lists the clone carrying this T cell receptor beta chain with many counts. Its cognate antigen is unknown. Unsorted libraries used 2 million PBMCs kept at -80 degrees C. Trimming removed 0 bases from V and 4 bases from J, with 19 bases in between. The CDR3 length is 17 residues. Germline V gene lookup returns CDR1 SGHRS and CDR2 YFSETQ. Each CDR3 protein is one row after TCRdb ran MiXCR on the 5' RACE reads. The repertoire includes tens of thousands of distinct CDR3 sequences, 9.5% to 13% of them detected once, and about 5.6% sits in the top ten. The sample is drawn from a study of neurological immune-mediated disorders. General study results and limits: Whereas HTLV-1-associated myelopathy showed the most TCR clonal expansion, multiple sclerosis showed the least, with levels below those of healthy controls. No sharing of CDR3 amino acid sequences was observed among expanded clones across subjects, suggesting private repertoires in all groups.

This sequence joins TRBV5-1 and TRBJ2-5; weak D call: TRBD1 (5 bases). Sequenced: PBMCs. The source of this sequence is a woman aged 55-69 years in good health. DNA for the CDR3: TGCGCCAGCAGCTTGGCCCTCCAGACAGTCAGTGGAGAGACCCAGTACTTC. Translated, it gives CASSLALQTVSGETQYF.